The clone carrying this T cell receptor beta chain was found many times. What it binds is unknown. It was RNA transcripts that yielded the amplified TCR beta CDR3 regions. The HTBI primer set was used in a first-round RT-PCR of the TCR CDR3. Each CDR3 protein is one row after TCRdb ran MiXCR on the multiplex PCR reads. Seen here are around 350,000 distinct CDR3 sequences, roughly 15% observed once, and the top ten hold more than 30%. This sample is drawn from a study of T cells in Graves' hyperthyroidism and ophthalmopathy. The PBMCs were sourced from fresh peripheral blood (approximately 9.6 ml). CDR1 is GTSNPN, CDR2 SVGIG, per germline (reference sequence). The CDR3 loop spans 14 amino acids. Trimming left V 3 bases short and J 6 bases short, with 17 bases between. Regarding the study as a whole: Appearing also in blood were most of the thyroid clonotypes expanded above 0.001.

The sequenced sample consisted of blood. The TCR sequence derives from a woman between 25 and 40 years old with Graves' hyperthyroidism that later progressed to Graves' ophthalmopathy. The chain employs TRBV30 and TRBJ1-1; D is possibly TRBD1 (6 bases). CDR3 in DNA: TGTGCCTGGAGATCGGACAGCTATATCGCTGAAGCTTTCTTT. Translated: CAWRSDSYIAEAFF.